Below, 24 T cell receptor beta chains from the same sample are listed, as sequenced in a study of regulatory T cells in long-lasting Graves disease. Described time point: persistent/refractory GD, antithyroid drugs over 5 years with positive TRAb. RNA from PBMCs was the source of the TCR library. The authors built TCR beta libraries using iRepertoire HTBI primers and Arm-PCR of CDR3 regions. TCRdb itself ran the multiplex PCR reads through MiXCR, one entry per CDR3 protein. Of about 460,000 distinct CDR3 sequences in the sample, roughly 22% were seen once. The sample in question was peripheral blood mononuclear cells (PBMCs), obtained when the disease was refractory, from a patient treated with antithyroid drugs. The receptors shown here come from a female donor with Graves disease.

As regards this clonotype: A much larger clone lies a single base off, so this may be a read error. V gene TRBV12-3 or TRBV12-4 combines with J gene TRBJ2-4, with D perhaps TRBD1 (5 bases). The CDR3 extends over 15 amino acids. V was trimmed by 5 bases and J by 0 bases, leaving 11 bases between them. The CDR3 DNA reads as TGTGCCAGCAGTAGCAGGGAACTAGCCAAAAACATTCAGTACTTC. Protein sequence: CASSSRELAKNIQYF.

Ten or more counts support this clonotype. The chain's CDR3 is CASRPGLAGGVRQETQYF. As DNA, the CDR3 is TGTGCCAGCAGGCCTGGACTAGCGGGGGGGGTCCGCCAAGAGACCCAGTACTTC. The chain has TRBV6-2 or TRBV6-3 and TRBJ2-5, with 15 bases that match TRBD2. This CDR3 contains 18 residues. Germline V gene lookup returns CDR1 MNHEY and CDR2 SVGEGT. Unmatched junction bases numbered 9, after V lost 6 bases and J lost 1 base.

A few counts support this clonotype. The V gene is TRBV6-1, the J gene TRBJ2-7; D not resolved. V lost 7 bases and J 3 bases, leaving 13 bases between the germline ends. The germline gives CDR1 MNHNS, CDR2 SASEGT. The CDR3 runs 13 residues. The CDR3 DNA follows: TGTGCCAGCAAGTCAGACACACACTACGAGCAGTACTTC. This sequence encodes CASKSDTHYEQYF.

The CDR3 DNA reads TGCAGTGCCCTAAAAGCCGATAATGAAAAACTGTTTTTT. Protein product: CSALKADNEKLFF. The chain is built from TRBV20-1 and TRBJ1-4; D unresolved. The CDR3 totals 13 residues. The germline V and J ends were trimmed by 6 bases and 4 bases, with 12 bases remaining between them. Looked up from germline, CDR1 is DFQATT and CDR2 is SNEGSKA (reference sequence).

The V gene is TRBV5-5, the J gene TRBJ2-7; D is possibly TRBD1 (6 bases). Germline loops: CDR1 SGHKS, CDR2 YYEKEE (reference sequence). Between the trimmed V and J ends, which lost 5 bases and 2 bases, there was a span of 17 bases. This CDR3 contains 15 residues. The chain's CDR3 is CASRRIQGLTYEQYF. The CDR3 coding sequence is TGTGCCAGCAGGCGGATTCAGGGGCTAACCTACGAGCAGTACTTC.

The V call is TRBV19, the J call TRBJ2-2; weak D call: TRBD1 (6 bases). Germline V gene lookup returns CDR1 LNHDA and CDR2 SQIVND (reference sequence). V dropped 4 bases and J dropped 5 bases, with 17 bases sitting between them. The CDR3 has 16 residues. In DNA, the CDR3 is TGTGCCAGTAGTACGTTACAGGGCGCAGGGACCGGGGAGCTGTTTTTT. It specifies CASSTLQGAGTGELFF.

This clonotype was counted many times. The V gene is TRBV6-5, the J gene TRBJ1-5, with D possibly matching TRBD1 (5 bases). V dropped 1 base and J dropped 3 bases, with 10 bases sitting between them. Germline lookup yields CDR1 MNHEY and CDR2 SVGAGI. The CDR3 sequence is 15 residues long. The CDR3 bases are TGTGCCAGCAGTTACTGGGGGGAGATCAATCAGCCCCAGCATTTT. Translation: CASSYWGEINQPQHF.

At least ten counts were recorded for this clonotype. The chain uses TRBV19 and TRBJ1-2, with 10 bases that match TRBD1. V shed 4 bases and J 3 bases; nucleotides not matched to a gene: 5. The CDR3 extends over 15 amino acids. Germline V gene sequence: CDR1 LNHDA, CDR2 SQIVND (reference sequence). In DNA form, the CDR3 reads TGTGCCAGTAGTACTCGACAGGGGGCGGACTATGGCTACACCTTC. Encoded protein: CASSTRQGADYGYTF.

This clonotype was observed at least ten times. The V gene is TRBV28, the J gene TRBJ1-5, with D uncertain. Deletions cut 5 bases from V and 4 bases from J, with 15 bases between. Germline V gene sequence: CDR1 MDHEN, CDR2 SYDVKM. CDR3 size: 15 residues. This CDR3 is CASSPQLTTNQPQHF. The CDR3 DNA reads TGTGCCAGCAGTCCACAGCTTACGACGAATCAGCCCCAGCATTTT.

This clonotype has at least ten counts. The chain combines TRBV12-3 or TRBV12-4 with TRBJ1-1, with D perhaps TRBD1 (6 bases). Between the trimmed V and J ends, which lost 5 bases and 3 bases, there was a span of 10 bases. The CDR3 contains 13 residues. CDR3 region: CASSVDRYTEAFF. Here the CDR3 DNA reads TGTGCCAGCAGTGTGGACAGATACACTGAAGCTTTCTTT.

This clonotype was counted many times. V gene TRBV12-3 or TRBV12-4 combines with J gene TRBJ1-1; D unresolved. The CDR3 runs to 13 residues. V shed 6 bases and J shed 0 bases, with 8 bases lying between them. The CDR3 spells CASRRAVNTEAFF. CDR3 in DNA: TGTGCCAGCAGGAGGGCAGTGAACACTGAAGCTTTCTTT.

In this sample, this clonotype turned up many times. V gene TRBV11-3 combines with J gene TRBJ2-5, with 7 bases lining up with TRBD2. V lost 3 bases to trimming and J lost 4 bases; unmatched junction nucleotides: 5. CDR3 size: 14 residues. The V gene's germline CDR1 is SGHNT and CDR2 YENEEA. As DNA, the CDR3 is TGTGCCAGCAGCTTGGGGAGGGCAGGAGAGACCCAGTACTTC. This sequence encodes CASSLGRAGETQYF.

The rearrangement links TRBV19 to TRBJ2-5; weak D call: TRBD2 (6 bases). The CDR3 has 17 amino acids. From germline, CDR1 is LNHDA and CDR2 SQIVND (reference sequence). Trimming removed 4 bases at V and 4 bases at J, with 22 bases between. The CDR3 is CASSKQPYSGLGETQYF. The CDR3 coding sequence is TGTGCCAGTAGTAAACAGCCCTACAGCGGGTTAGGAGAGACCCAGTACTTC.

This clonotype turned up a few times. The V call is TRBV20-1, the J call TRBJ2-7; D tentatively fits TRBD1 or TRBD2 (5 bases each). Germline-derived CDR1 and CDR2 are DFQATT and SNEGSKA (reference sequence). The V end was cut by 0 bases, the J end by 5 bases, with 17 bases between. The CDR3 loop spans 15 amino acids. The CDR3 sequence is CSARDRGAGSNEQYF. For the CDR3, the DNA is TGCAGTGCTAGAGATCGAGGGGCAGGGTCTAACGAGCAGTACTTC.

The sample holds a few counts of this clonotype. CDR3: CASSALGIPTDTQYF. In nucleotides, the CDR3 is TGTGCCAGCAGCGCGTTGGGAATCCCCACAGATACGCAGTATTTT. This chain links TRBV7-2 with TRBJ2-3; D is undetermined. The CDR3 extends over 15 amino acids. Looked up from germline, CDR1 is SGHTA and CDR2 is FQGNSA. Trimming stripped 5 bases from V and 2 bases from J, with 14 bases between.

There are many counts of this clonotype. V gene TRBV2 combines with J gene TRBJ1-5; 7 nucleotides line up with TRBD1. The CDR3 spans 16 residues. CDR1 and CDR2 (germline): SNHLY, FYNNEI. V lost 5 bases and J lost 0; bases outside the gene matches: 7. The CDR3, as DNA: TGTGCCAGCAGTCGACAGGGACCGGATAGCAATCAGCCCCAGCATTTT. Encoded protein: CASSRQGPDSNQPQHF.

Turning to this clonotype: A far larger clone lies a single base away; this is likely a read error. The CDR3, as DNA: TGTGCCAACAGTCCGGGACAGAACACCGGGGAGCTGTTTTTT. It yields the protein CANSPGQNTGELFF. J is TRBJ2-2 and V is TRBV28, with D maybe TRBD1 (6 bases). CDR1 is MDHEN and CDR2 is SYDVKM in the germline V gene. This CDR3 spans 14 amino acids.

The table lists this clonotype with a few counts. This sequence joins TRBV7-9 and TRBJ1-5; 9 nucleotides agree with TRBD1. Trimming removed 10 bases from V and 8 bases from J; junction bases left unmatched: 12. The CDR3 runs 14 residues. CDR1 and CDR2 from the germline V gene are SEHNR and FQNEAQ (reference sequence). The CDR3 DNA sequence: TGTGCCAAGAACGGGACAGGGCCGGGCAAGCCCCAGCATTTT. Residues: CAKNGTGPGKPQHF.

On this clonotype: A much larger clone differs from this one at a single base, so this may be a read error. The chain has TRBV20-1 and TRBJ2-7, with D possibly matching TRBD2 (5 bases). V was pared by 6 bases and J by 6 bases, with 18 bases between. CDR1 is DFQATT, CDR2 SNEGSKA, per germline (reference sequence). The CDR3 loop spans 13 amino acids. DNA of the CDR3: TGCAGTGCCAACCAACAGCGGAGAGGCGAGCAGTACTTC. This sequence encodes CSANQQRRGEQYF.

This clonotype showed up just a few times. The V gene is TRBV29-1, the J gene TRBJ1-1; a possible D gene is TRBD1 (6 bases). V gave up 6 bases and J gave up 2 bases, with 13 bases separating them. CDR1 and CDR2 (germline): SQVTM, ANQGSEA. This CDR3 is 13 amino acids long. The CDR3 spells CSVGIGGNTEAFF. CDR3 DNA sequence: TGCAGCGTGGGGATAGGGGGAAACACTGAAGCTTTCTTT.

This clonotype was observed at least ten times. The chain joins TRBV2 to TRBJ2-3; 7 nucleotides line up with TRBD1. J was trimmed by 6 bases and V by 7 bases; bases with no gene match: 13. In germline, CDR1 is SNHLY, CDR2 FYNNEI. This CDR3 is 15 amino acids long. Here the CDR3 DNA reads TGTGCCAGCACCAGACAGGGTAGGGGCGATGATACGCAGTATTTT. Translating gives CASTRQGRGDDTQYF.

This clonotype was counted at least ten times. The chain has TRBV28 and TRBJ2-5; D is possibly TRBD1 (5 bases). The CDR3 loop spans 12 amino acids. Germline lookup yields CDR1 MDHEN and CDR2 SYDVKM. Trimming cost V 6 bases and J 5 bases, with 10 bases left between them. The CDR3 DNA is TGTGCCAGCAGCCAGGGTCGCGAGACCCAGTACTTC. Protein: CASSQGRETQYF.

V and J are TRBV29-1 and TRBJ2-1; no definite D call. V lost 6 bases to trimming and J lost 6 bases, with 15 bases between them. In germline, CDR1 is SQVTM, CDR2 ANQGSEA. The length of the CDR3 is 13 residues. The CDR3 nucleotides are TGCAGCGTGACAATCTGGGCCGGCAATGAGCAGTTCTTC. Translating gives CSVTIWAGNEQFF.

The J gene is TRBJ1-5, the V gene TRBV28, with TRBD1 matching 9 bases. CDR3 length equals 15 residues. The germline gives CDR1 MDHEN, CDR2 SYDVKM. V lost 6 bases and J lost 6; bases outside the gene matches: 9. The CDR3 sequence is CASSTGTGSTQPQHF. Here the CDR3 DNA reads TGTGCCAGCAGCACCGGGACAGGGTCAACTCAGCCCCAGCATTTT. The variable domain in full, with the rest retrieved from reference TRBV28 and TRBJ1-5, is DVKVTQSSRYLVKRTGEKVFLECVQDMDHENMFWYRQDPGLGLRLIYFSYDVKMKEKGDIPEGYSVSREKKERFSLILESASTNQTSMYLCASSTGTGSTQPQHFGDGTRLSIL.